These T cell receptor beta chains were read from a single sample in a study of shared clonotypes between healthy human individuals. The method was immunoSEQ multiplex PCR; TCRdb's version includes in-frame clones alone and lacks a portion of them. Here the sample spans over 750,000 clones, approximately 97% being singletons. Sequencing used naive CD8+ T cells sorted from blood. Receptors originate from a man aged 30 to 39 in good health. The CDR3 runs from the conserved cysteine through the conserved F or W. The order of the fields is clone size, D gene, CDR3 length, J gene, V gene, CDR3 DNA, CDR3 protein. D genes are given only for firm matches. Where a row states a size, it is once, few, many or the class of an expanded clone; other rows omit it.

once . 12 TRBJ1-1 TRBV5-1 TGCGCCAGCAGGGAGGGGAACACTGAAGCTTTCTTT CASREGNTEAFF
once . 14 TRBJ2-2 TRBV14 TGTGCCAGCAGCCAGCAGTCTTGGGCCGGGGAGCTGTTTTTT CASSQQSWAGELFF
. . 13 TRBJ2-7 TRBV28 TGTGCAACAGACCAGGTGGGGTCCTACGAGCAGTACTTC CATDQVGSYEQYF
. . 11 TRBJ2-7 TRBV7-2 TGTGCCAGCAGCCCCGCCTACGAGCAGTACTTC CASSPAYEQYF
once . 14 TRBJ2-5 TRBV29-1 TGCAGCGTTGAAAGGGTAGGGGAGGCGGAGACCCAGTACTTC CSVERVGEAETQYF
once TRBD2 18 TRBJ2-7 TRBV11-2 TGTGCCAGCAGCTCGTTTCTAGCGGGACCACCTTCGTCCTACGAGCAGTACTTC CASSSFLAGPPSSYEQYF
. . 18 TRBJ2-7 TRBV5-4 TGTGCCAGCAGCTTGGCCGTGGCGGGACAAAGGCCAAGGGACGAGCAGTACTTC CASSLAVAGQRPRDEQYF
. . 14 TRBJ1-1 TRBV28 TGTGCCAGCAGTACAGACAGGTTTAACACTGAAGCTTTCTTT CASSTDRFNTEAFF
. . 14 TRBJ1-2 TRBV7-2 TGTGCCAGCAGCTTCCCTGAAAAGAAGTATGGCTACACCTTC CASSFPEKKYGYTF
. . 14 TRBJ2-7 TRBV7-2 TGTGCCAGCAGCTTACAGGGGCCGTCCTACGAGCAGTACTTC CASSLQGPSYEQYF
. . 14 TRBJ2-1 TRBV29-1 TGCAGCGTTGAAGATTTAAGAAGTAGCAATGAGCAGTTCTTC CSVEDLRSSNEQFF
. . 13 TRBJ2-3 TRBV4-1 TGCGCCAGCAGCCAAGAAATATGGCATACGCAGTATTTT CASSQEIWHTQYF
. TRBD2 14 TRBJ2-1 TRBV6-5 TGTGCCAGCAGTGCATTAGCGGGTTATAATGAGCAGTTCTTC CASSALAGYNEQFF
once TRBD1 12 TRBJ1-2 TRBV29-1 TGCAGCGCCTCGGACAGGGTCTATGGCTACACCTTC CSASDRVYGYTF
. . 11 TRBJ1-2 TRBV9 TGTGCCAGCTCCAGGGAGGGCGGCTACACCTTC CASSREGGYTF
. TRBD1 15 TRBJ2-2 TRBV28 TGTGCCAGCAGTCGGACAGGGACACGCACCGGGGAGCTGTTTTTT CASSRTGTRTGELFF
. . 14 TRBJ2-7 TRBV9 TGTGCCAGCAGCCCCGGGACGGTTCTTTGGGAGCAGTACTTC CASSPGTVLWEQYF
once TRBD1 14 TRBJ1-2 TRBV7-9 TGTGCCAGCAGTCCCCGGGACAGGGAAGGTGGCTACACCTTC CASSPRDREGGYTF
. . 15 TRBJ2-3 TRBV7-2 TGTGCCAGCAGCTCGCATTGGACTCTCACAGATACGCAGTATTTT CASSSHWTLTDTQYF
once . 17 TRBJ1-4 TRBV5-1 TGCGCCAGCAGCTTGCAGGCAGGGCCGAAACCTAATGAAAAACTGTTTTTT CASSLQAGPKPNEKLFF
. TRBD2 14 TRBJ2-1 TRBV28 TGTGCCAGCAGTAGCGGGAGGGGGAAAAATGAGCAGTTCTTC CASSSGRGKNEQFF
. . 15 TRBJ2-2 TRBV7-3 TGTGCCAGCAGCTTATACCAGGCGAACACCGGGGAGCTGTTTTTT CASSLYQANTGELFF
. TRBD1 17 TRBJ2-4 TRBV9 TGTGCCAGCAGCCCGCGACAGGGGGGTCCGATCAAAAACATTCAGTACTTC CASSPRQGGPIKNIQYF
. . 16 TRBJ2-3 TRBV4-1 TGCGCCAGCAGCCAAGTTCCGGCCACATCCACAGATACGCAGTATTTT CASSQVPATSTDTQYF
. TRBD2 19 TRBJ2-7 TRBV7-9 TGTGCCAGCAGTCTCCCCCGCGGGCTAGCGGGCCCTCTTGCCTACGAGCAGTACTTC CASSLPRGLAGPLAYEQYF
. . 11 TRBJ2-7 TRBV27 TGTGCCAGCAGTTCTGGCTACGAGCAGTACTTC CASSSGYEQYF
. . 13 TRBJ1-1 TRBV5-8 TGTGCCAGCAGTCGGGAGATGAACACTGAAGCTTTCTTT CASSREMNTEAFF
. . 12 TRBJ2-7 TRBV11-2 TGTGCCAGCAGCCCCCTATCCCACGAGCAGTACTTC CASSPLSHEQYF
. . 15 TRBJ2-1 TRBV2 TGTGCCAGCAGTGAATATCAGTACTATACGGATGAGCAGTTCTTC CASSEYQYYTDEQFF
. TRBD2 15 TRBJ2-3 TRBV11-2 TGTGCCAGCACCTTAGGGGGACTAGTCGTAGATACGCAGTATTTT CASTLGGLVVDTQYF
. TRBD1 15 TRBJ2-1 TRBV28 TGTGCCAGCAACCAGGACAGGGGCGGGGAGCGCAAGCAGTTCTTC CASNQDRGGERKQFF
. . 17 TRBJ2-1 TRBV28 TGTGCCAGCAGTTTACCGTTCCGGGGACGCGCTTACAATGAGCAGTTCTTC CASSLPFRGRAYNEQFF
. . 16 TRBJ2-1 TRBV10-1 TGCGCCAGCAGTGAGCAATTGAAAGGGGATGGCAATGAGCAGTTCTTC CASSEQLKGDGNEQFF
. TRBD1 17 TRBJ2-2 TRBV29-1 TGCAGCGTTGAAGTCTCGGGACAGGGCTTGAACACCGGGGAGCTGTTTTTT CSVEVSGQGLNTGELFF